The 29 T cell receptor beta chains below were found in one sample sequenced in a study of blood T cell repertoires in COVID-19. The data were produced by immunoSEQ multiplex PCR, yet TCRdb's version contains in-frame clones alone and is incomplete. This sample yields approximately 240,000 clones, of which roughly 82% are seen a single time; nearly 5% belongs to the top ten. Input material: peripheral blood. The origin of the receptors is a woman older than 75 with active or convalescent COVID-19.

In its sample, this clone was seen a few times. J is TRBJ2-3 and V is TRBV11-2, with D perhaps TRBD1 (7 bases). CDR1 and CDR2 (germline): SGHAT, FQNNGV. The CDR3 covers 14 residues. V gave up 5 bases and J gave up 3 bases, with 12 bases separating them. DNA for the CDR3: TGTGCCAGCAGCCGGCCAGGGGGGACAGATACGCAGTATTTT. It is translated as CASSRPGGTDTQYF.

The rearrangement links TRBV18 to TRBJ2-5; D may be TRBD2 (6 bases). The CDR3 is made up of 17 amino acids. Looked up from germline, CDR1 is KGHSH and CDR2 is LQKENI. The germline V and J ends were trimmed by 4 bases and 0 bases, with 18 bases remaining between them. CDR3 sequence (DNA): TGTGCCAGCTCACTGGCGGGACGGACACAACACCAAGAGACCCAGTACTTC. Translating it yields CASSLAGRTQHQETQYF.

V gene TRBV19 combines with J gene TRBJ1-2; weak D call: TRBD1 (6 bases). Germline V CDR1 and CDR2: LNHDA, SQIVND (reference sequence). CDR3 length: 14 residues. Trimming removed 3 bases at V and 4 bases at J, with 12 bases between. CDR3 bases: TGTGCCAGTAGTATGATGGCAGGGGTCTATGGCTACACCTTC. As protein: CASSMMAGVYGYTF. Based on the CDR3 plus reference TRBV19 and TRBJ1-2, the full variable domain is DGGITQSPKYLFRKEGQNVTLSCEQNLNHDAMYWYRQDPGQGLRLIYYSQIVNDFQKGDIAEGYSVSREKKESFPLTVTSAQKNPTAFYLCASSMMAGVYGYTFGSGTRLTVV.

The DNA for the CDR3 is TGTGCCAGCAGCCAAGTCCCAGGGTCAAATCAGCCCCAGCATTTT. Translated: CASSQVPGSNQPQHF. The chain links TRBV4-2 to TRBJ1-5; D might be TRBD1 (5 bases). Per germline, CDR1 LGHNA and CDR2 YNFKEQ. V lost 1 base and J lost 4, with 11 bases in between. This CDR3 region has 15 residues.

CDR3 protein: CASSLGWGQGYEQYF. In DNA, the CDR3 is TGCGCCAGCAGCTTGGGATGGGGACAGGGCTACGAGCAGTACTTC. V is TRBV5-1 and J is TRBJ2-7; 9 positions match TRBD1. After removal of 0 bases from V and 3 bases from J, the junction contained 4 bases not matched to a gene. Per the germline V gene, CDR1 is SGHRS and CDR2 is YFSETQ. CDR3 length equals 15 residues.

This sequence joins TRBV6-2 or TRBV6-3 and TRBJ1-1; perhaps TRBD1 as D (5 bases). This CDR3 contains 14 residues. The V gene lost 4 bases and the J gene lost 0 bases, with 9 bases spanning the gap. Germline CDR1 MNHEY, CDR2 SVGEGT. CDR3 loop: CASSSQGMNTEAFF. The CDR3, as DNA: TGTGCCAGCAGTTCGCAGGGAATGAACACTGAAGCTTTCTTT.

The V call is TRBV5-1, the J call TRBJ2-2, with 11 bases matching TRBD1. The CDR3 spans 14 residues. The V and J ends lost 7 bases and 5 bases, in that order; junction bases with no gene match: 4. Germline values: CDR1 SGHRS, CDR2 YFSETQ. DNA of the CDR3: TGCGCCAGCGGACAGGGGGCTAATACCGGGGAGCTGTTTTTT. This sequence encodes CASGQGANTGELFF.

The chain recombines TRBV5-1 with TRBJ2-2, with D tentatively TRBD1 (7 bases). The ends were cut back, 4 bases at V and 6 bases at J, with 16 bases in the middle. This CDR3 region has 15 residues. Germline CDR1 is SGHRS and CDR2 is YFSETQ. CDR3 residues: CASSGRQGLPGELFF. For the CDR3, the DNA is TGCGCCAGCAGCGGGAGACAGGGACTTCCCGGGGAGCTGTTTTTT. The variable domain in full, completed from reference TRBV5-1 and TRBJ2-2, reads KAGVTQTPRYLIKTRGQQVTLSCSPISGHRSVSWYQQTPGQGLQFLFEYFSETQRNKGNFPGRFSGRQFSNSRSEMNVSTLELGDSALYLCASSGRQGLPGELFFGEGSRLTVL.

In DNA, the CDR3 is TGTGCCAGCAGCCAAGGGGACACTCCGGGACAGGGGGCCTACAATGAGCAGTTCTTC. As protein: CASSQGDTPGQGAYNEQFF. J is TRBJ2-1 and V is TRBV4-2, with 11 bases that match TRBD1. CDR3 length: 19 amino acids. Per the germline V gene, CDR1 is LGHNA and CDR2 is YNFKEQ. Losses at the gene ends were 1 base for V and 2 bases for J; bases not matched to a gene: 10.

This clone was seen a few times. This chain links TRBV19 with TRBJ1-2, with a tentative D call TRBD1 (6 bases). The CDR3 is 15 residues long. V was pared by 2 bases and J by 5 bases, with 15 bases between. Germline V gene sequence: CDR1 LNHDA, CDR2 SQIVND (reference sequence). DNA for the CDR3: TGTGCCAGTAGTATATTGGCAGGGGTACGGTATGGCTACACCTTC. Translating it yields CASSILAGVRYGYTF.

V usage is TRBV6-4 and J usage is TRBJ2-3; D is unclear. The germline CDR1 and CDR2 sequences are MRHNA and SNTAGT. The CDR3 is made up of 13 amino acids. Trimming took 3 bases from V and 1 from J, leaving 5 bases between them. The CDR3 DNA is TGTGCCAGCAGTGAAGGAGGCACAGATACGCAGTATTTT. It translates to CASSEGGTDTQYF.

The chain has TRBV24-1 and TRBJ2-3; 8 positions match TRBD1. CDR1 KGHDR and CDR2 SFDVKD come from the germline V gene. V dropped 0 bases and J dropped 2; count of bases not matched to a gene: 3. This CDR3 has 16 amino acids. The CDR3 DNA reads TGTGCCACCAGTGATTTGTGGGACAGGTCCACAGATACGCAGTATTTT. It codes for CATSDLWDRSTDTQYF.

The genes are TRBV11-2 and TRBJ2-1; the match to TRBD2 covers 7 bases. Trimming at V came to 1 base and at J to 5 bases, leaving 5 bases not matched to a gene. Per germline, CDR1 SGHAT and CDR2 FQNNGV. The CDR3 sequence is 15 residues long. The CDR3: CASSLAGLVDNEQFF. The CDR3 DNA follows: TGTGCCAGCAGCTTAGCCGGACTAGTGGACAATGAGCAGTTCTTC.

The chain combines TRBV28 with TRBJ2-7, with 7 nucleotides matching TRBD1. The CDR3 loop spans 13 amino acids. Germline CDR1 reads MDHEN; CDR2 reads SYDVKM. V lost 6 bases, J lost 7 bases, and 9 bases stayed unmatched. The CDR3 DNA is TGTGCCAGCAGCCTCGGACAGGCTGTTGAGCAGTACTTC. Amino acid sequence: CASSLGQAVEQYF.

The V gene is TRBV30, the J gene TRBJ2-3; D might be TRBD2 (5 bases). This CDR3 comprises 15 residues. V gave up 2 bases and J gave up 1 base, with 13 bases separating them. Germline CDR1 and CDR2: GTSNPN and SVGIG (reference sequence). The DNA of the CDR3 is TGTGCCTGGAGTCGGACTTATTTGGGCACAGATACGCAGTATTTT. Protein: CAWSRTYLGTDTQYF.

The chain carries TRBV3-1 (or the pseudogene TRBV3-2) and TRBJ1-6; D remains unclear. The germline V and J ends were trimmed by 0 bases and 7 bases, with 13 bases remaining between them. CDR1 LGHDT and CDR2 YNNKEL come from the germline V gene (reference sequence). The CDR3 extends over 16 amino acids. As DNA, the CDR3 is TGTGCCAGCAGCCAAGACGGGGATCTAAGAAATTCACCCCTCCACTTT. Amino acids: CASSQDGDLRNSPLHF.

The rearrangement uses TRBV19 and TRBJ2-3, with TRBD2 matching 7 bases. Trimming took 7 bases from V and 2 from J; bases not matched to a gene: 6. The CDR3 extends over 14 amino acids. The germline CDR1 and CDR2 sequences are LNHDA and SQIVND (reference sequence). The chain's CDR3 is CASTAGPFTDTQYF. The CDR3 DNA reads TGTGCCAGTACAGCGGGACCGTTCACAGATACGCAGTATTTT.

The V gene is TRBV6-4, the J gene TRBJ1-6; 7 bases map to TRBD1. Trimming removed 4 bases from V and 7 bases from J; junction bases left unmatched: 7. Germline values: CDR1 MRHNA, CDR2 SNTAGT. The CDR3 consists of 15 residues. Here the CDR3 reads CASSALTGRNSPLHF. The CDR3 bases are TGTGCCAGCAGTGCCTTGACAGGGAGGAATTCACCCCTCCACTTT.

Details on this clone: This could be a read error, since a much larger clone is one nucleotide away. V usage is TRBV5-5 and J usage is TRBJ1-2; TRBD1 matches 7 bases. V shed 4 bases, J shed 2 bases, and the junction held 2 bases outside the gene matches. CDR1 and CDR2 (germline): SGHKS, YYEKEE (reference sequence). The CDR3 runs 13 residues. CDR3 DNA sequence: TGTGCCAGCAGCCGGGACAGCAACTATGGCTACACCTTC. Translating it yields CASSRDSNYGYTF. Using reference TRBV5-5 and TRBJ1-2 for the parts outside the CDR3, the full variable domain is DAGVTQSPTHLIKTRGQQVTLRCSPISGHKSVSWYQQVLGQGPQFIFQYYEKEERGRGNFPDRFSARQFPNYSSELNVNALLLGDSALYLCASSRDSNYGYTFGSGTRLTVV.

For this clone: Compared with germline, one end of the junction differs, possibly owing to a read error. CDR3 residues: CASSESDRGRAF. In DNA, the CDR3 is TGTGCCAGCAGTGAAAGCGACAGAGGACGAGCCTTC. This sequence joins TRBV2 and TRBJ2-7, with D perhaps TRBD1 (5 bases). This CDR3 comprises 12 residues. Germline loops: CDR1 SNHLY, CDR2 FYNNEI.

This clone has more than one count but fewer than ten. The rearrangement joins TRBV28 to TRBJ1-1, with 8 bases fitting TRBD1. The junction had 6 bases not matched to a gene; V was cut back by 7 bases and J by 2 bases. The germline V gene encodes CDR1 MDHEN and CDR2 SYDVKM. The CDR3 runs to 14 residues. CDR3 sequence (DNA): TGTGCCAGCATCAAAGGACAGGGAAACACTGAAGCTTTCTTT. This translates into CASIKGQGNTEAFF.

This chain joins TRBV18 and TRBJ2-5; 7 bases map to TRBD2. This CDR3 comprises 15 residues. V was clipped by 2 bases and J by 2 bases; unmatched bases: 5. CDR1 and CDR2 (germline): KGHSH, LQKENI. CDR3 nucleotide sequence: TGTGCCAGCTCACCAATCGCGGGAGTTCAAGAGACCCAGTACTTC. Protein: CASSPIAGVQETQYF.

The chain recombines TRBV5-1 with TRBJ1-4, with TRBD1 as a possible D gene (5 bases). Germline-derived CDR1 and CDR2 are SGHRS and YFSETQ. There are 15 residues in the CDR3. Deletions cut 7 bases from V and 7 bases from J, with 20 bases between. CDR3 amino acids: CASRGTPGGGEKLFF. The CDR3 DNA follows: TGCGCCAGCCGGGGGACCCCCGGCGGAGGTGAAAAACTGTTTTTT.

In this sample, this clone turned up a few times. CDR3 amino acids: CASSYYEGQGDEQFF. As DNA, the CDR3 is TGTGCCAGCAGCTATTATGAAGGACAGGGGGATGAGCAGTTCTTC. The chain joins TRBV11-2 to TRBJ2-1; 10 positions agree with TRBD1. Germline assignment: CDR1 SGHAT and CDR2 FQNNGV. Losses at the gene ends were 4 bases for V and 8 bases for J; bases not matched to a gene: 8. This CDR3 is built from 15 residues.

This clone was counted once. The rearrangement uses TRBV24-1 and TRBJ2-3, with D tentatively TRBD2 (6 bases). The germline CDR1 and CDR2 sequences are KGHDR and SFDVKD. V lost 0 bases to trimming and J lost 7 bases, with 13 bases between them. The CDR3 runs to 15 residues. CDR3 amino acids: CATSDLTGVGNTQYF. In nucleotides, the CDR3 is TGTGCCACCAGTGATTTGACGGGAGTGGGGAATACGCAGTATTTT.

The rearrangement links TRBV28 to TRBJ1-1; D may be TRBD1 (6 bases). Germline values: CDR1 MDHEN, CDR2 SYDVKM. Trimming pared 4 bases from V and 4 bases from J, leaving 25 bases between. CDR3 size: 18 residues. CDR3 in amino acids: CASSSLQTGLIGGTEAFF. The CDR3 DNA sequence: TGTGCCAGCAGTTCCCTTCAGACAGGACTGATTGGGGGCACTGAAGCTTTCTTT.

The chain uses TRBV5-4 and TRBJ2-7; 7 bases are shared with TRBD2. The CDR3 consists of 14 residues. Looked up from germline, CDR1 is SGHNT and CDR2 is YYREEE (reference sequence). The V segment lost 2 bases and the J segment 4 bases; nucleotides outside the gene matches: 6. The CDR3 sequence is CASSFGRERYEQYF. The CDR3 coding sequence is TGTGCCAGCAGCTTCGGGCGGGAGCGGTACGAGCAGTACTTC.

The CDR3 loop reads CASSYSGRTGGEKLFF. The CDR3 region has the DNA TGTGCCAGCAGTTACTCGGGTCGGACCGGGGGGGAAAAACTGTTTTTT. The rearrangement uses TRBV6-5 and TRBJ1-4, with a possible D match to TRBD1 (5 bases). In germline, CDR1 is MNHEY, CDR2 SVGAGI. The V and J ends lost 0 bases and 8 bases respectively, with 16 bases between them. CDR3 size: 16 residues.

The chain couples TRBV28 to TRBJ1-4; D ambiguous. This CDR3 is 15 amino acids long. With 5 bases removed from V and 0 bases from J, the gap between germline ends came to 10 bases. Germline V gene data show CDR1 as MDHEN and CDR2 as SYDVKM. Written as DNA, the CDR3 is TGTGCCAGCAGTCTAATATCTGCAACTAATGAAAAACTGTTTTTT. It encodes CASSLISATNEKLFF.